This T cell receptor (beta chain) was sequenced for a study of blood T cell repertoires in COVID-19. Study-level background: The study drew acute and convalescent COVID-19 samples from the United States, Italy and Spain. The cDNA or gDNA used as material had been derived from T cells, B-cell-depleted T cells, or PBMCs.

CDR1 and CDR2 from the germline V gene are MGHRA and YSYEKL. The length of the CDR3 is 15 residues. The V and J ends lost 0 bases and 6 bases respectively, with 12 bases between them. Original analysis: Quantification of nucleated cells was approximated via reference gene primer amplification. Assay: immunoSEQ multiplex PCR; the TCRdb copy retains only in-frame clones and omits some. That table supplies the V and J calls and clone size; D and trimming were determined from the DNA. The sample holds roughly 170,000 clones, roughly nine tenths seen once. The clonotype was recovered from a man aged 65 to 85 with active or convalescent COVID-19. V gene TRBV4-1 combines with J gene TRBJ2-1; no firm D call. Material for sequencing was peripheral blood. The CDR3 loop reads CASSQDPGSFNEQFF. Here the CDR3 DNA reads TGCGCCAGCAGCCAAGATCCTGGTAGCTTCAATGAGCAGTTCTTC.